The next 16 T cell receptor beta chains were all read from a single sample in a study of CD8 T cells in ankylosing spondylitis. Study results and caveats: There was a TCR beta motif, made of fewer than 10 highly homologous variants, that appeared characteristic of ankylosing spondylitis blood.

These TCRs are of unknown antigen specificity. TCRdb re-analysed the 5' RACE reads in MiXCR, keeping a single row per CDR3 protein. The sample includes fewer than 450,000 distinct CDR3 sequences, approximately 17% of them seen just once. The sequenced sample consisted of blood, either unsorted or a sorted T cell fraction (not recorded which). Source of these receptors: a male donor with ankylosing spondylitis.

In DNA, the CDR3 is TGTGCCAGCATATTAAGGGGGGCTGGAAGGAATGAGCAGTTCTTC. Amino acid sequence: CASILRGAGRNEQFF. The chain links TRBV6-1 to TRBJ2-1, with D perhaps matching TRBD1 or TRBD2 (6 bases each). The CDR3 length is 15 residues. Per the germline V gene, CDR1 is MNHNS and CDR2 is SASEGT. The V and J ends lost 7 bases and 7 bases respectively, with 20 bases between them.

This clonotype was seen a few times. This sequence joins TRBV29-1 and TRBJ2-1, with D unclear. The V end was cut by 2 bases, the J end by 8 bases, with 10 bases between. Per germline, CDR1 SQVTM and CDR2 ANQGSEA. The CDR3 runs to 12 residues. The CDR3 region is CSVEWAGDEQFF. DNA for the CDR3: TGCAGCGTTGAATGGGCCGGCGATGAGCAGTTCTTC.

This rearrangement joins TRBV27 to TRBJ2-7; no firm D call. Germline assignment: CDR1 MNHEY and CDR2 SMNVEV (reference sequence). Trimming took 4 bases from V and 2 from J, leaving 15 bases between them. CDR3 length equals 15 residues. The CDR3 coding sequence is TGTGCCAGCAGTTCTCCCGGGTCCTACACCTACGAGCAGTACTTC. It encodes CASSSPGSYTYEQYF.

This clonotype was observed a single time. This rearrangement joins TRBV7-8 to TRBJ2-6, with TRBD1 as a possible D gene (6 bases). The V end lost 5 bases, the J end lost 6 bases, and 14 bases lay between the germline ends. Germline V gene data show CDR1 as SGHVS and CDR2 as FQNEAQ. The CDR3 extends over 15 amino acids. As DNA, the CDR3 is TGTGCCAGCAGCATAACACAGGGCCCGGCCAACGTCCTGACTTTC. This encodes CASSITQGPANVLTF.

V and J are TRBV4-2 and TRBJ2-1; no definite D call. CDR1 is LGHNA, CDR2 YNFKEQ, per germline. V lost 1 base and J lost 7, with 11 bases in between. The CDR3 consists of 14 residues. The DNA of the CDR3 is TGTGCCAGCAGCCAAGGAGGAAGTAGAAATGAGCAGTTCTTC. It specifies CASSQGGSRNEQFF.

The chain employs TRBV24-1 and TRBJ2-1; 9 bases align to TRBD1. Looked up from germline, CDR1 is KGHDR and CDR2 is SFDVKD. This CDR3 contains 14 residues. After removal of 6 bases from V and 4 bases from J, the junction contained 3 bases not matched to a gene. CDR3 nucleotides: TGTGCCACCAGTCCCGGACAGGGGTACAATGAGCAGTTCTTC. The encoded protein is CATSPGQGYNEQFF.

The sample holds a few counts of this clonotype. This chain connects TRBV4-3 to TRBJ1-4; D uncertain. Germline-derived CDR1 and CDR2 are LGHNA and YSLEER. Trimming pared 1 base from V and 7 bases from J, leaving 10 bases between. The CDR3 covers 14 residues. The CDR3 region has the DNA TGCGCCAGCAGCCAAGTTGGGGATATTGAAAAACTGTTTTTT. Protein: CASSQVGDIEKLFF.

DNA for the CDR3: TGTGCCAGCTCACCACCGGACAGGGTGGGTAATGAGCAGTTCTTC. Residues: CASSPPDRVGNEQFF. The rearrangement joins TRBV18 to TRBJ2-1, with 8 bases identical to TRBD1. The V gene's germline CDR1 is KGHSH and CDR2 LQKENI. The CDR3 runs to 15 residues. Unmatched junction bases numbered 5, after V lost 0 bases and J lost 7 bases.

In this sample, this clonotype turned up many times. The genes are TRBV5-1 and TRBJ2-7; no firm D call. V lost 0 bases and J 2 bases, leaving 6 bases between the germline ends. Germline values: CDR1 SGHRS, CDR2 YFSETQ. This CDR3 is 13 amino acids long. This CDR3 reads CASSLEAAYEQYF. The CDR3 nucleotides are TGCGCCAGCAGCTTGGAGGCAGCCTACGAGCAGTACTTC.

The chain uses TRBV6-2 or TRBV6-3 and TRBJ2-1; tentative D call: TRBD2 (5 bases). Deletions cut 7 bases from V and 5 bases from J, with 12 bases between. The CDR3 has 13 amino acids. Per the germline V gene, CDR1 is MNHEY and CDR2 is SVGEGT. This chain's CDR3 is CASKRHSDNEQFF. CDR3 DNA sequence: TGTGCCAGCAAGCGGCATTCCGACAATGAGCAGTTCTTC.

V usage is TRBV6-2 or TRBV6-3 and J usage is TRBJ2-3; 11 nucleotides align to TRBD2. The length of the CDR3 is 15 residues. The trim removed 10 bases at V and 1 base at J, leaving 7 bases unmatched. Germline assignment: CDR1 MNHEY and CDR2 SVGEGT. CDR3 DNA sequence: TGTGCCACCAATAGCGGGGGGGCAGGCACAGATACGCAGTATTTT. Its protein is CATNSGGAGTDTQYF.

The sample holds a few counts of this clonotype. CDR3 sequence reads: CASSLRGQGFNQPQHF. The DNA of the CDR3 is TGTGCCAGCAGTTTACGAGGACAGGGCTTCAATCAGCCCCAGCATTTT. This chain joins TRBV2 and TRBJ1-5, with TRBD1 matching over 8 bases. V lost 5 bases to trimming and J lost 3 bases; unmatched junction nucleotides: 9. The germline V gene has CDR1 SNHLY and CDR2 FYNNEI. The CDR3 is 16 amino acids.

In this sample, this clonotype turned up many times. CDR3: CSAQLGGYQETQYF. CDR3 sequence (DNA): TGCAGTGCACAGCTCGGGGGATACCAAGAGACCCAGTACTTC. The chain carries TRBV20-1 and TRBJ2-5; maybe TRBD2 (6 bases). The CDR3 consists of 14 residues. V was trimmed by 6 bases and J by 0 bases, leaving 14 bases between them. Germline CDR1 is DFQATT and CDR2 is SNEGSKA (reference sequence).

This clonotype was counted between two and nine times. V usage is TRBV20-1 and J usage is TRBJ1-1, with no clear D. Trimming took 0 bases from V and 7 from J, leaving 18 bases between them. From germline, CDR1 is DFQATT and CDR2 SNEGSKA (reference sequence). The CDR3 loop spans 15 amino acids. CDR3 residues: CSARDPRGNLGEAFF. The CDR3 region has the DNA TGCAGTGCTAGAGATCCGAGAGGGAATTTAGGTGAAGCTTTCTTT.

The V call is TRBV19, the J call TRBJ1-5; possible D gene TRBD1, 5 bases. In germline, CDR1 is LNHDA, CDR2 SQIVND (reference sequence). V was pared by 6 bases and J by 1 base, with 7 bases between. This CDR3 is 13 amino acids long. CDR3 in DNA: TGTGCCAGTAGGAGGGGAAGCAATCAGCCCCAGCATTTT. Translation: CASRRGSNQPQHF.

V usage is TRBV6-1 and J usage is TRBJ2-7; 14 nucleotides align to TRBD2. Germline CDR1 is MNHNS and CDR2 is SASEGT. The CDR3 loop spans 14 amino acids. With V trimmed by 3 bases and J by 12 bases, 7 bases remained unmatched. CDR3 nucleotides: TGTGCCAGCAGTGACCGGACTAGCGGGAGGATGGCGTACTTC. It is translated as CASSDRTSGRMAYF.